This T cell receptor beta chain appears in the sequencing data of a study of blood T cell repertoires in COVID-19. The CDR3 runs 12 residues. Between the trimmed V and J ends, which lost 6 bases and 7 bases, there was a span of 10 bases. The germline gives CDR1 MDHEN, CDR2 SYDVKM. Original processing methods: Estimates of nucleated cell counts were drawn from the amplification of reference gene primers. The method was immunoSEQ multiplex PCR; TCRdb's version includes in-frame clones alone and lacks a portion of them. That table supplies the V and J calls and clone size; D and trimming were determined from the DNA. The table includes hundreds of thousands of clones, around nine tenths detected once.

Material for sequencing was peripheral blood. The V gene is TRBV28, the J gene TRBJ2-1, with D possibly TRBD1 on 5 matching bases. The source of this sequence is a human donor in a cohort sampled during active COVID-19. CDR3 in DNA: TGTGCCAGCAGCCCCAGGGCTAATGAGCAGTTCTTC. It yields the protein CASSPRANEQFF.